This entry lists 20 T cell receptor beta chains sequenced from one sample in a study of cytomegalovirus exposure and HLA in healthy donors. Primers: 60 Vbeta forward and 13 Jbeta reverse. The data were produced by immunoSEQ multiplex PCR, yet TCRdb's version contains in-frame clones alone and is incomplete. The repertoire holds about 120,000 clones, with 75% as singletons. The sample taken for sequencing was PBMCs. These receptors were taken from a woman aged 40 to 49 in good health and CMV-seropositive.

The chain recombines TRBV11-2 with TRBJ1-2; 7 bases match TRBD1. Trimming cost V 6 bases and J 8 bases; bases outside gene matches: 12. The germline V gene encodes CDR1 SGHAT and CDR2 FQNNGV. The CDR3 totals 14 residues. CDR3 residues: CASRRDNRGKGYTF. CDR3 DNA sequence: TGTGCCAGCAGGCGCGACAACAGGGGCAAGGGCTACACCTTC.

V and J are TRBV4-3 and TRBJ2-5, with TRBD2 as a possible D gene (7 bases). Trimming left V 0 bases short and J 4 bases short, with 18 bases between. The CDR3 has 17 amino acids. The germline V gene has CDR1 LGHNA and CDR2 YSLEER. This CDR3 is CASSQDVSGGPGETQYF. CDR3 DNA: TGCGCCAGCAGCCAAGACGTTTCGGGGGGCCCGGGAGAGACCCAGTACTTC.

The V call is TRBV29-1, the J call TRBJ1-3; D is undetermined. V lost 4 bases and J 0 bases, leaving 7 bases between the germline ends. Germline values: CDR1 SQVTM, CDR2 ANQGSEA. This CDR3 has 13 residues. CDR3 loop: CSVVSDSGNTIYF. For the CDR3, the DNA is TGCAGCGTTGTCAGCGACTCTGGAAACACCATATATTTT. Full variable domain (remainder filled in from reference TRBV29-1 and TRBJ1-3): SAVISQKPSRDICQRGTSLTIQCQVDSQVTMMFWYRQQPGQSLTLIATANQGSEATYESGFVIDKFPISRPNLTFSTLTVSNMSPEDSSIYLCSVVSDSGNTIYFGEGSWLTVV.

The chain links TRBV30 to TRBJ1-1, with 9 bases aligning to TRBD1. Trimming cost V 1 base and J 4 bases; bases outside gene matches: 4. Germline CDR1 is GTSNPN and CDR2 is SVGIG (reference sequence). This CDR3 is 14 amino acids long. The CDR3 spells CAWSAGTGITEAFF. The DNA for the CDR3 is TGTGCCTGGAGTGCCGGGACAGGGATCACTGAAGCTTTCTTT.

The chain couples TRBV4-3 to TRBJ2-5, with TRBD2 identical over 11 bases. The germline V gene has CDR1 LGHNA and CDR2 YSLEER. V lost 4 bases, J lost 12 bases, and 7 bases stayed unmatched. This CDR3 region has 13 residues. The CDR3 loop reads CASSPGLAVAKYF. DNA of the CDR3: TGCGCCAGCAGCCCGGGACTAGCGGTGGCCAAGTACTTC.

This clone was found a few times. V is TRBV4-2 and J is TRBJ1-6; D may be TRBD1 (5 bases). Trimming left V 3 bases short and J 7 bases short, with 13 bases between. This CDR3 comprises 15 residues. Germline CDR1 LGHNA, CDR2 YNFKEQ. The CDR3 nucleotides are TGTGCCAGCAGCCACGCAAGGACAAGAAATTCACCCCTCCACTTT. Amino acid sequence: CASSHARTRNSPLHF.

This rearrangement joins TRBV7-8 to TRBJ1-1; D perhaps matches TRBD1 (5 bases). This CDR3 is built from 16 residues. The germline CDR1 and CDR2 sequences are SGHVS and FQNEAQ. Trimming removed 5 bases at V and 1 base at J, with 17 bases between. The CDR3 is CASSNGAQARNTEAFF. CDR3 nucleotide sequence: TGTGCCAGCAGCAATGGGGCACAGGCCAGGAACACTGAAGCTTTCTTT.

This clone has just one count. The chain joins TRBV27 to TRBJ2-3, with 12 bases that match TRBD2. V shed 2 bases and J 4 bases; nucleotides not matched to a gene: 7. This CDR3 has 17 residues. CDR1 and CDR2 (germline): MNHEY, SMNVEV (reference sequence). DNA for the CDR3: TGTGCCAGCAGTTTACCGCTGACTAGCGGGAGTGCAGATACGCAGTATTTT. This gives the protein CASSLPLTSGSADTQYF.

The genes are TRBV5-8 and TRBJ2-2; 10 bases are shared with TRBD1. Germline CDR1 and CDR2: SGHTS and YDEGEE. The CDR3 totals 15 residues. Losses at the gene ends were 4 bases for V and 7 bases for J; bases not matched to a gene: 7. CDR3 coding DNA: TGTGCCAGCAGCCCGGGACAGGGGTTGATCGGGGAGCTGTTTTTT. As protein: CASSPGQGLIGELFF.

V usage is TRBV7-9 and J usage is TRBJ1-1; D may be TRBD1 (6 bases). Germline CDR1 reads SEHNR; CDR2 reads FQNEAQ (reference sequence). V lost 7 bases, J lost 0 bases, and 18 bases lay in between. This CDR3 is 16 amino acids long. The CDR3 nucleotides are TGTGCCAGCATGCGAGGGGGATTTAGCATGAACACTGAAGCTTTCTTT. It translates to CASMRGGFSMNTEAFF.

This clone was recorded only once. V is TRBV28 and J is TRBJ2-1, with 10 bases identical to TRBD2. V lost 5 bases, J lost 6 bases, and 4 bases stayed unmatched. Germline CDR1 is MDHEN and CDR2 is SYDVKM. The CDR3 runs 14 residues. CDR3 in DNA: TGTGCCAGCAGTCCGAGCGGGAGGGCCAATGAGCAGTTCTTC. Protein: CASSPSGRANEQFF.

CDR3 in DNA: TGTGCCAGTAGGGGAAAGGGGACTGGCTCCTACGAGCAGTACTTC. This encodes CASRGKGTGSYEQYF. The chain is built from TRBV19 and TRBJ2-7; TRBD2 might be the D (6 bases). Germline-derived CDR1 and CDR2 are LNHDA and SQIVND (reference sequence). Between the trimmed V and J ends, which lost 6 bases and 0 bases, there was a span of 15 bases. The CDR3 is 15 residues long.

The V gene is TRBV7-8, the J gene TRBJ2-7; D is uncertain. V was clipped by 5 bases and J by 0 bases, with 11 bases between them. This CDR3 has 14 residues. Per germline, CDR1 SGHVS and CDR2 FQNEAQ. CDR3 sequence (DNA): TGTGCCAGCAGCACTACGACGGCCTCCTACGAGCAGTACTTC. Amino acids: CASSTTTASYEQYF. Together with reference TRBV7-8 and TRBJ2-7, the CDR3 gives the full variable domain: GAGVSQSPRYKVAKRGQDVALRCDPISGHVSLFWYQQALGQGPEFLTYFQNEAQLDKSGLPSDRFFAERPEGSVSTLKIQRTQQEDSAVYLCASSTTTASYEQYFGPGTRLTVT.

This clone was detected a few times. The DNA for the CDR3 is TGTGCCAGCAGCCCAACAAGTCTCTCTGGGGCCAACGTCCTGACTTTC. Translated, it gives CASSPTSLSGANVLTF. V and J are TRBV27 and TRBJ2-6; no clear D. Germline-derived CDR1 and CDR2 are MNHEY and SMNVEV (reference sequence). Trimming took 6 bases from V and 0 from J, leaving 12 bases between them. The CDR3 totals 16 residues.

This clone was seen only a few times. This chain links TRBV10-3 with TRBJ1-6; D remains ambiguous. V lost 2 bases and J 10 bases, leaving 18 bases between the germline ends. The germline gives CDR1 ENHRY, CDR2 SYGVKD. This CDR3 region has 16 residues. CDR3 sequence (DNA): TGTGCCATCAGTGAGGTTGGGCCGGCCGGAGGGTCACCCCTCCACTTT. Translated, it gives CAISEVGPAGGSPLHF.

This clone was observed a few times. V and J are TRBV7-2 and TRBJ2-3, with D possibly TRBD2 on 6 matching bases. The ends were cut back, 5 bases at V and 8 bases at J, with 14 bases in the middle. Germline V gives CDR1 SGHTA, CDR2 FQGNSA. CDR3 size: 13 residues. The CDR3, as DNA: TGTGCCAGCAGCCCGGGAGTGGTAGGTACGCAGTATTTT. Its protein product is CASSPGVVGTQYF.

V usage is TRBV18 and J usage is TRBJ2-7; 10 positions match TRBD1. Germline loops: CDR1 KGHSH, CDR2 LQKENI. The CDR3 spans 13 residues. The V segment lost 5 bases and the J segment 5 bases; nucleotides outside the gene matches: 3. The CDR3 spells CASSMTGGDEQYF. Here the CDR3 DNA reads TGTGCCAGCTCAATGACAGGGGGCGACGAGCAGTACTTC.

The V and J genes are TRBV2 and TRBJ1-4, with a tentative D call TRBD1 (5 bases). The CDR3 is 14 amino acids. In germline, CDR1 is SNHLY, CDR2 FYNNEI. Deletions cut 7 bases from V and 4 bases from J, with 13 bases between. The CDR3, as DNA: TGTGCCAGCAAGAAAGGGGCCAATAATGAAAAACTGTTTTTT. It is translated as CASKKGANNEKLFF.

The sample holds a few counts of this clone. This sequence joins TRBV6-5 and TRBJ1-2, with 10 nucleotides matching TRBD1. Germline-derived CDR1 and CDR2 are MNHEY and SVGAGI. The CDR3 consists of 14 residues. The V segment lost 5 bases and the J segment 7 bases; nucleotides outside the gene matches: 7. CDR3 nucleotide sequence: TGTGCCAGCAGTGACGGACAGGGGGTGGGTGGCTACACCTTC. This gives the protein CASSDGQGVGGYTF.

This sequence joins TRBV14 and TRBJ2-6, with D possibly matching TRBD1 (6 bases). The CDR3 is 19 amino acids. Deletions cut 4 bases from V and 1 base from J, with 20 bases between. The germline CDR1 and CDR2 sequences are SGHDN and FVKESK. CDR3: CASSRGRKDSNSGANVLTF. CDR3 in DNA: TGTGCCAGCAGCCGAGGACGCAAGGACAGTAATTCTGGGGCCAACGTCCTGACTTTC.